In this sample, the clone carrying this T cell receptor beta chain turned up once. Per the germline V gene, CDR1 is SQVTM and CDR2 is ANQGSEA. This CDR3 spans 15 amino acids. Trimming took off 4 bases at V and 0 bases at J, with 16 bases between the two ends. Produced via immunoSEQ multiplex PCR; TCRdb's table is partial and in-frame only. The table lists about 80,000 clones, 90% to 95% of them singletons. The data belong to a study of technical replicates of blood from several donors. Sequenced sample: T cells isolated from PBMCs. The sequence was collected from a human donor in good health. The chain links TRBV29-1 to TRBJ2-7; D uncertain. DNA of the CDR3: TGCAGCGTTGTACAGACATCTAAGAGCTCCTACGAGCAGTACTTC. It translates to CSVVQTSKSSYEQYF.